The 28 T cell receptor beta chains presented below share a single source sample, sequenced in a study of cytomegalovirus exposure and HLA in healthy donors. Primers included in the PCR were 60 Vbeta and 13 Jbeta primers. Libraries were prepared by immunoSEQ multiplex PCR; TCRdb keeps only in-frame clonotypes and omits some of them. This sample has some 110,000 clones, with roughly 69% found just once. Sequencing was done on a sample of PBMCs. Receptors were obtained from a woman between 25 and 40 years old in good health and CMV-seronegative.

This clone was recorded only once. The rearrangement links TRBV2 to TRBJ2-1, with D perhaps TRBD1 (5 bases). Trimming cost V 6 bases and J 12 bases, with 15 bases left between them. The CDR3 runs to 12 residues. Germline V gene sequence: CDR1 SNHLY, CDR2 FYNNEI. The chain's CDR3 is CASRGSRQSQFF. CDR3 sequence (DNA): TGTGCCAGCAGGGGAAGTCGACAGTCGCAGTTCTTC. Looking up the rest from reference TRBV2 and TRBJ2-1 gives the full variable domain: EPEVTQTPSHQVTQMGQEVILRCVPISNHLYFYWYRQILGQKVEFLVSFYNNEISEKSEIFDDQFSVERPDGSNFTLKIRSTKLEDSAMYFCASRGSRQSQFFGPGTRLTVL.

V and J are TRBV6-6 and TRBJ2-1, with D maybe TRBD1 (6 bases). The germline gives CDR1 MNHNY, CDR2 SVGAGI (reference sequence). The CDR3 is made up of 16 amino acids. The V end lost 6 bases, the J end lost 5 bases, and 20 bases lay between the germline ends. This chain's CDR3 is CASSPYRQGSDNEQFF. The CDR3 region has the DNA TGTGCCAGCAGCCCGTACCGCCAGGGGTCGGACAATGAGCAGTTCTTC.

This clone was seen only once. The rearrangement joins TRBV21-1 to TRBJ2-7; the table's TRBD1 call for D was not verified on the DNA. TRBV21-1 constitutes a pseudogene. This CDR3 has 14 residues. CDR3 residues: CASSPRDNSYEQYF. In DNA form, the CDR3 reads TGTGCCAGCAGCCCCCGGGACAACTCCTACGAGCAGTACTTC.

The rearrangement joins TRBV9 to TRBJ2-6; 11 bases are shared with TRBD1. Germline assignment: CDR1 SGDLS and CDR2 YYNGEE. V lost 0 bases to trimming and J lost 1 base; unmatched junction nucleotides: 6. This CDR3 contains 19 residues. CDR3 nucleotide sequence: TGTGCCAGCAGCGTAGCCGGACAGGGGGCCCAATCTGGGGCCAACGTCCTGACTTTC. Protein sequence: CASSVAGQGAQSGANVLTF.

This sequence joins TRBV5-5 and TRBJ2-5; 10 bases are a match to TRBD1. This CDR3 comprises 15 residues. Germline CDR1 SGHKS, CDR2 YYEKEE (reference sequence). V was pared by 2 bases and J by 3 bases, with 4 bases of the junction left unmatched. CDR3 amino acids: CASSFLGTGEETQYF. Written as DNA, the CDR3 is TGTGCCAGCAGCTTCTTGGGGACAGGGGAAGAGACCCAGTACTTC.

This chain links TRBV7-3 with TRBJ2-1, with 15 bases lining up with TRBD2. V lost 5 bases and J lost 7; bases outside the gene matches: 9. CDR1 and CDR2 from the germline V gene are SGHTA and FQGTGA. The CDR3 is 17 amino acids. CDR3 bases: TGTGCCAGCAGCATCGCACCCGGGACTAGCGGGAGGAATGAGCAGTTCTTC. Its protein is CASSIAPGTSGRNEQFF.

This clone has more than one count but fewer than ten. This chain uses TRBV25-1 with TRBJ2-7, with 7 bases that match TRBD1. The CDR3 length is 13 residues. V dropped 4 bases and J dropped 2; count of bases not matched to a gene: 2. Germline CDR1 MGHDK, CDR2 SYGVNS. This CDR3 is CASSVTGTYEQYF. The DNA of the CDR3 is TGTGCCAGCAGTGTGACAGGGACCTACGAGCAGTACTTC.

The rearrangement joins TRBV5-1 to TRBJ1-2; 8 bases map to TRBD1. The ends lost 1 base at V and 8 bases at J; junction bases unmatched: 4. This CDR3 has 13 amino acids. Germline V lookup: CDR1 SGHRS, CDR2 YFSETQ. CDR3 protein: CASSLPGGEGYTF. The CDR3 nucleotides read TGCGCCAGCAGCTTGCCAGGGGGCGAAGGCTACACCTTC.

The chain couples TRBV28 to TRBJ2-7; TRBD1 matches 8 bases. Germline CDR1 reads MDHEN; CDR2 reads SYDVKM. The CDR3 is made up of 14 amino acids. V was clipped by 5 bases and J by 2 bases; unmatched bases: 5. CDR3: CASSAWDRTYEQYF. CDR3 nucleotide sequence: TGTGCCAGCAGTGCTTGGGACAGGACCTACGAGCAGTACTTC.

This chain uses TRBV6-5 with TRBJ2-5, with unresolved D. The V gene lost 4 bases and the J gene lost 0 bases, with 12 bases spanning the gap. The length of the CDR3 is 15 residues. Looked up from germline, CDR1 is MNHEY and CDR2 is SVGAGI. CDR3 nucleotides: TGTGCCAGCAGTTGGGCAGGCAGACACCAAGAGACCCAGTACTTC. The encoded protein is CASSWAGRHQETQYF.

The gene calls are TRBV11-1 and TRBJ1-4; TRBD1 agrees at 10 bases. This CDR3 is built from 15 residues. J gave up 6 bases and V 2 bases, and 3 bases lay outside the gene matches. The germline V gene encodes CDR1 SGHAT and CDR2 FQDESV (reference sequence). The CDR3 is CASSLPGTGDEKLFF. CDR3 in DNA: TGTGCCAGCAGCTTACCCGGGACAGGGGATGAAAAACTGTTTTTT.

This clone has only a few counts. CDR3 nucleotides: TGTGCCAGCTCCCGTCCAGGGGCAACGGCCAAAAACATTCAGTACTTC. This codes for CASSRPGATAKNIQYF. The V call is TRBV19, the J call TRBJ2-4; D is perhaps TRBD1 (6 bases). V was trimmed by 9 bases and J by 1 base, leaving 19 bases between them. The germline V gene has CDR1 LNHDA and CDR2 SQIVND (reference sequence). CDR3 length equals 16 residues.

This rearrangement joins TRBV2 to TRBJ1-5; 7 bases fit TRBD1. The length of the CDR3 is 16 residues. Germline V lookup: CDR1 SNHLY, CDR2 FYNNEI. V shed 0 bases and J 2 bases; nucleotides not matched to a gene: 4. The CDR3 loop reads CASSEALDRGNQPQHF. The CDR3 nucleotides are TGTGCCAGCAGTGAAGCGCTTGACAGGGGCAATCAGCCCCAGCATTTT.

This rearrangement joins TRBV7-9 to TRBJ2-5, with 9 bases lining up with TRBD2. CDR3 size: 13 residues. The germline V gene encodes CDR1 SEHNR and CDR2 FQNEAQ (reference sequence). The J segment lost 3 bases and the V segment lost 5 bases, leaving 1 base of the junction unmatched. The CDR3 loop reads CASSRGGEETQYF. In DNA form, the CDR3 reads TGTGCCAGCAGCCGCGGGGGGGAAGAGACCCAGTACTTC.

This clone came up once. The V call is TRBV6-1, the J call TRBJ2-2; the D is unclear. From germline, CDR1 is MNHNS and CDR2 SASEGT. The ends were cut back, 6 bases at V and 0 bases at J, with 11 bases in the middle. The CDR3 is 15 residues long. The CDR3 spells CASRNGRTNTGELFF. Written as DNA, the CDR3 is TGTGCCAGCAGGAATGGCAGGACGAACACCGGGGAGCTGTTTTTT.

The J gene is TRBJ2-2, the V gene TRBV5-5, with D unclear. V was clipped by 4 bases and J by 7 bases, with 14 bases between them. The CDR3 is made up of 14 amino acids. Germline-derived CDR1 and CDR2 are SGHKS and YYEKEE (reference sequence). CDR3 nucleotides: TGTGCCAGCAGCGCATATAGAGAGCTCGGGGAGCTGTTTTTT. The encoded protein is CASSAYRELGELFF.

This clone was counted only a few times. The junction and the germline gene differ at one end; a read error may be behind it. The genes are TRBV7-7 and TRBJ2-3; possibly TRBD2 for D (7 bases). The V gene's germline CDR1 is SSHAT and CDR2 FNYEAQ (reference sequence). The CDR3 runs 20 residues. Here the CDR3 reads CASSLAVLSERGGITDTQYF. The CDR3 DNA reads as TGTGCTAGCAGCTTAGCCGTATTGTCTGAGAGGGGGGGGATCACAGATACGCAGTATTTT.

J is TRBJ2-1 and V is TRBV6-1; D remains unclear. This CDR3 comprises 13 residues. The ends were cut back, 0 bases at V and 2 bases at J, with 2 bases in the middle. Per germline, CDR1 MNHNS and CDR2 SASEGT. DNA for the CDR3: TGTGCCAGCAGTGAAGCCACCTACAATGAGCAGTTCTTC. As protein: CASSEATYNEQFF.

The chain joins TRBV28 to TRBJ1-5, with 7 bases lining up with TRBD1. From germline, CDR1 is MDHEN and CDR2 SYDVKM. V lost 7 bases and J lost 2; bases outside the gene matches: 2. This CDR3 is 13 amino acids long. The CDR3 DNA sequence: TGTGCCAGCACCGGACAGGGCAATCAGCCCCAGCATTTT. Its protein product is CASTGQGNQPQHF.

The chain couples TRBV5-1 to TRBJ2-1; 8 bases map to TRBD2. V was clipped by 5 bases and J by 0 bases; unmatched bases: 16. Looked up from germline, CDR1 is SGHRS and CDR2 is YFSETQ. The CDR3 sequence is 19 residues long. DNA of the CDR3: TGCGCCAGCAGGGCACTTGGGGGCGGGGGGCCGAGCTCCTACAATGAGCAGTTCTTC. It specifies CASRALGGGGPSSYNEQFF.

The chain is built from TRBV28 and TRBJ1-2; no reliable D call. Germline V gives CDR1 MDHEN, CDR2 SYDVKM. V dropped 5 bases and J dropped 0 bases, with 7 bases sitting between them. The CDR3 contains 13 residues. CDR3 nucleotides: TGTGCCAGCAGTGCGTCTACTAACTATGGCTACACCTTC. Translated, it gives CASSASTNYGYTF.

This chain connects TRBV7-2 to TRBJ2-7, with 8 bases identical to TRBD1. Germline CDR1 and CDR2: SGHTA and FQGNSA. The V and J ends lost 4 bases and 3 bases, in that order; junction bases with no gene match: 2. The CDR3 extends over 13 amino acids. CDR3 nucleotide sequence: TGTGCCAGCAGCTCACAGGGGGGCTACGAGCAGTACTTC. Translation gives CASSSQGGYEQYF.

This clone showed up just a few times. The rearrangement uses TRBV30 and TRBJ2-1; D perhaps matches TRBD2 (5 bases). V was cut by 4 bases and J by 0 bases, with 7 bases left in between. Germline-derived CDR1 and CDR2 are GTSNPN and SVGIG (reference sequence). CDR3 size: 13 residues. The CDR3 nucleotides are TGTGCCTGGAACGGGATCTCCTACAATGAGCAGTTCTTC. This sequence encodes CAWNGISYNEQFF.

This chain uses TRBV19 with TRBJ2-2; 9 bases are a match to TRBD1. The CDR3 is made up of 16 amino acids. CDR1 and CDR2 from the germline V gene are LNHDA and SQIVND (reference sequence). Trimming removed 5 bases from V and 6 bases from J; junction bases left unmatched: 10. CDR3 amino acids: CASSLRQGEGAGELFF. CDR3 coding DNA: TGTGCCAGTAGTCTCCGACAGGGGGAAGGGGCCGGGGAGCTGTTTTTT.

The chain joins TRBV6-1 to TRBJ2-7; D is perhaps TRBD2 (5 bases). Trimming left V 8 bases short and J 1 base short, with 9 bases between. The CDR3 contains 12 residues. Germline V gives CDR1 MNHNS, CDR2 SASEGT. In DNA form, the CDR3 reads TGTGCCAGCGATCGGGGTTCCTACGAGCAGTACTTC. Translation: CASDRGSYEQYF.

This clone was picked up a small number of times. V and J are TRBV5-1 and TRBJ2-1, with 14 bases matching TRBD2. This CDR3 region has 16 residues. The junction had 9 bases not matched to a gene; V was cut back by 5 bases and J by 8 bases. Germline values: CDR1 SGHRS, CDR2 YFSETQ. CDR3 region: CASSHGLAGGVDEQFF. In nucleotides, the CDR3 is TGCGCCAGCAGTCACGGACTAGCGGGAGGAGTTGATGAGCAGTTCTTC.

The genes are TRBV14 and TRBJ2-5, with D maybe TRBD2 (6 bases). The CDR3 runs to 15 residues. V gave up 0 bases and J gave up 4 bases, with 12 bases separating them. Germline V CDR1 and CDR2: SGHDN, FVKESK. The CDR3 sequence is CASSQDRRELETQYF. The CDR3 nucleotides read TGTGCCAGCAGCCAAGATCGCCGGGAGTTAGAGACCCAGTACTTC.

V and J are TRBV30 and TRBJ2-7; D unresolved. This CDR3 region has 13 residues. CDR1 and CDR2 (germline): GTSNPN, SVGIG (reference sequence). The V end was cut by 1 base, the J end by 3 bases, with 10 bases between. The CDR3 nucleotides read TGTGCCTGGAGTGGACATCGATACTACGAGCAGTACTTC. This codes for CAWSGHRYYEQYF.